A selection of T cell receptor beta chains follows, all from one sample in a study of blood T cell repertoires in COVID-19. The assay was immunoSEQ multiplex PCR, and TCRdb's table has in-frame clones only and misses some. The top ten hold around 7.9% of the sample, which has roughly 350,000 clones, about 90% seen once. Sequencing was performed on peripheral blood. The receptors derive from a woman in her sixties or seventies with COVID-19, enrolled during active disease. Each CDR3 is given with its conserved first and last residue. A D gene is named only where the DNA matches it firmly. Clone size, where shown, is once, few, many, or a class for clones that have expanded.

clone size,D gene,J gene,V gene,CDR3 DNA,CDR3 protein
.,.,TRBJ2-7,TRBV3-1/TRBV3-2,TGTGCCAGCAGCCAAGGGGGACACCTCTCTTACGAGCAGTACTTC,CASSQGGHLSYEQYF
.,.,TRBJ1-6,TRBV5-1,TGCGCCAGCAGCTTGGCCGGGGATAATAATTCACCCCTCCACTTT,CASSLAGDNNSPLHF
.,TRBD1,TRBJ2-1,TRBV13,TGTGCCAGCAGCTGGGGTGGACAGGGGGTTTACAATGAGCAGTTCTTC,CASSWGGQGVYNEQFF
many,.,TRBJ1-2,TRBV4-3,TGCGCCAGCAGCCAAGATCGGCAGGTCCTCTATGGCTACACCTTC,CASSQDRQVLYGYTF
.,.,TRBJ1-1,TRBV3-1/TRBV3-2,TGTGCCAGCAGCCCCTCCCAGGGAAACACTGAAGCTTTCTTT,CASSPSQGNTEAFF
.,.,TRBJ2-5,TRBV27,TGTGCCAGCAGTTTATGGGCGGGTCGGGAGACCCAGTACTTC,CASSLWAGRETQYF
.,.,TRBJ2-3,TRBV18,TGTGCCAGCTCCCAACGATCGGGAAACACAGATACGCAGTATTTT,CASSQRSGNTDTQYF
.,TRBD1,TRBJ1-2,TRBV30,TGTGCCCTGACAGGGACATGGCCTGGCTACACCTTC,CALTGTWPGYTF
once,TRBD1,TRBJ2-5,TRBV24-1,TGTGCCACCAGTGACCCCTTAGGACAGGGGGCATCAGAGACCCAGTACTTC,CATSDPLGQGASETQYF
.,TRBD2,TRBJ2-5,TRBV7-6,TGTGCCAGCAGCTTGAGGCTAGCGGGTCTCGACCAAGAGACCCAGTACTTC,CASSLRLAGLDQETQYF
.,.,TRBJ2-3,TRBV23-1,TGCGCCAGCACAGGGATTCGCACAGATACGCAGTATTTT,CASTGIRTDTQYF
.,.,TRBJ1-2,TRBV5-1,TGCGCCAGCAGCCCCCGCGGAACTAATGGCTACACCTTC,CASSPRGTNGYTF
.,.,TRBJ1-2,TRBV19,TGTGCCAGTAGGCGTTACAGGGACGGGAACTATGGCTACACCTTC,CASRRYRDGNYGYTF
.,TRBD1,TRBJ1-1,TRBV27,TGTGCCAGCAGTCCGGGCACAGGGGTGAACACTGAAGCTTTCTTT,CASSPGTGVNTEAFF
.,.,TRBJ1-1,TRBV30,TGTGCCTGGAGTGTTGTTGGAGGGCAAACAGAAGCTTTCTTT,CAWSVVGGQTEAFF
.,TRBD1,TRBJ1-2,TRBV28,TGTGCCAGCAGTCATAAGTGGGGACAGGATAACTATGGCTACACCTTC,CASSHKWGQDNYGYTF
.,TRBD2,TRBJ2-1,TRBV18,TGTGCCAGCTCCCTACTGCTAGCGGGGGGCTACAATGAGCAGTTCTTC,CASSLLLAGGYNEQFF
once,.,TRBJ2-7,TRBV5-6,TGTGCCAGCAGCTTGGCAGGGGTCTACGAGCAGTACTTC,CASSLAGVYEQYF
.,TRBD1,TRBJ1-2,TRBV5-6,TGTGCCAGCAGCGTCGGGACAGGGCGTAGCTATGGCTACACCTTC,CASSVGTGRSYGYTF
.,TRBD2,TRBJ2-7,TRBV20-1,TGCAGTGCTAGTGGTGCGGGGGGGCTCGACGAGCAGTACTTC,CSASGAGGLDEQYF
once,TRBD1,TRBJ2-5,TRBV28,TGTGCCAGCAGTCCTAGAGGCGGACAGGGAGAAGAGACCCAGTACTTC,CASSPRGGQGEETQYF
.,.,TRBJ2-5,TRBV27,TGTGCCAGCGGGGAACCACTAGCCAGAGAGACCCAGTACTTC,CASGEPLARETQYF
.,.,TRBJ2-7,TRBV24-1,TGTGCCACCAGTGAGACCGCAGGGGCGAACGAGCAGTACTTC,CATSETAGANEQYF
once,TRBD1,TRBJ2-7,TRBV6-2/TRBV6-3,TGTGCCAGCAGCCTTACCCGACAGGGTACCTCCTACGAGCAGTACTTC,CASSLTRQGTSYEQYF
.,TRBD1,TRBJ1-5,TRBV19,TGTGCCAGTACCACCGGGACAGGGATCGGACAGCCCCAGCATTTT,CASTTGTGIGQPQHF
.,TRBD2,TRBJ2-7,TRBV5-6,TGTGCCAGCAGCTTGGGGCGGCCTAGCGGGGGTAGGCAGTACTTC,CASSLGRPSGGRQYF
.,TRBD2,TRBJ2-6,TRBV5-6,TGTGCCAGCAGCTTGGCCCCAGCGGGGGGGGCCAACGTCCTGACTTTC,CASSLAPAGGANVLTF
.,.,TRBJ1-6,TRBV3-1/TRBV3-2,TGTGCCAGCAGCCAAGTTGTGGCAGGCGTTGCTAATTCACCCCTCCACTTT,CASSQVVAGVANSPLHF
.,.,TRBJ2-2,TRBV7-9,TGTGCCAGCAGCTTAGGACAGACCACCGGGGAGCTGTTTTTT,CASSLGQTTGELFF
few,TRBD1,TRBJ1-6,TRBV30,TGTGCCTGGTCGGGACAGGGGGATTCACCCCTCCACTTT,CAWSGQGDSPLHF
.,.,TRBJ2-1,TRBV24-1,TGTGCCACCAGTGCCTTCAACAGATGGGATGAGCAGTTCTTC,CATSAFNRWDEQFF
.,TRBD1,TRBJ1-1,TRBV6-6,TGTGCCAGCAGTGCTATACAGGGGATGAACACTGAAGCTTTCTTT,CASSAIQGMNTEAFF
few,TRBD1,TRBJ1-1,TRBV6-2/TRBV6-3,TGTGCCAGCAGTTACCTCACCGGACAGGGAAAAACTGAAGCTTTCTTT,CASSYLTGQGKTEAFF
.,.,TRBJ1-2,TRBV9,TGTGCCAGCTTTAGGGGAGGGGATGGCTACACCTTC,CASFRGGDGYTF
once,.,TRBJ2-5,TRBV19,TGTGCCAGGGGGACAACGCGGTACCAAGAGACCCAGTACTTC,CARGTTRYQETQYF
.,.,TRBJ2-2,TRBV2,TGTGCCGCCCGACGGGGTGAAGCCGGGGAGCTGTTTTTT,CAARRGEAGELFF
.,TRBD1,TRBJ1-1,TRBV27,TGTGCCAGCAGTTGGACAGGGGGTGGTAACACTGAAGCTTTCTTT,CASSWTGGGNTEAFF
.,TRBD1,TRBJ1-2,TRBV2,TGTGCCAGCAGTGGGGGACAGGGGGCTAACTATGGCTACACCTTC,CASSGGQGANYGYTF
.,.,TRBJ1-5,TRBV5-1,TGCGCCAGCAGCTTGGGGGCGGGGGATAGCAATCAGCCCCAGCATTTT,CASSLGAGDSNQPQHF
.,TRBD1,TRBJ2-5,TRBV5-6,TGTGCCAGCAGCTCCTCAGGGGGCGTAGAGACCCAGTACTTC,CASSSSGGVETQYF
once,TRBD1,TRBJ2-7,TRBV27,TGTGCCAGCAGTTTGGGGACAGGGAACCCCTACGAGCAGTACTTC,CASSLGTGNPYEQYF
.,.,TRBJ2-1,TRBV4-3,TGCGCCAGCAGCCACAAGATCGGGGGAAGCTATGAGCAGTTCTTC,CASSHKIGGSYEQFF
.,TRBD1,TRBJ1-5,TRBV6-1,TGTGCCAGCAGTGAAGAACCTGGACAGGGCCAGCCCCAGCATTTT,CASSEEPGQGQPQHF
.,.,TRBJ1-4,TRBV5-6,TGTGCCAGCAGCTTACACGGATCGGGGGAAAAACTGTTTTTT,CASSLHGSGEKLFF
few,TRBD1,TRBJ1-2,TRBV28,TGTGCCAGCAGTTATCTGACTCGACAGGGGGCCGGCTACACCTTC,CASSYLTRQGAGYTF
.,.,TRBJ1-1,TRBV5-1,TGCGCCAGCAGCTTGGACACCAGGAACACTGAAGCTTTCTTT,CASSLDTRNTEAFF